Below, 22 T cell receptor beta chains from the same sample are listed, as sequenced in a study of spatial heterogeneity in lung cancer (dated by TCRdb to the late 2010s). Library construction relied on 5' RACE. The sample was run on a NextSeq 500. TCRdb passed the public sequencing reads through fastp at Q25 and MiXCR, retaining productive beta sequences. Identical CDR3 proteins give one entry, which carries the most common genes and DNA. The sample table shows about 30,000 distinct CDR3 sequences, and 4.5% to 7.5% are seen once. The ten most abundant clones make up 22% of the sample. Per the publication, the time point label means: blood at routine non-recurrence follow-up after resection. Whole RNA extracted from tumor and nontumor lung tissue, or from cryopreserved PBMC samples, was used for TCR sequencing without cell sorting. Sequenced here: PBMCs, sampled at follow-up. The receptors were gathered from a male donor with early-stage non-small cell lung cancer.

Many counts were recorded for this clonotype. The rearrangement uses TRBV7-9 and TRBJ1-1; D is ambiguous. The germline gives CDR1 SEHNR, CDR2 FQNEAQ (reference sequence). Trimming cost V 3 bases and J 7 bases, with 12 bases left between them. This CDR3 is 13 amino acids long. The CDR3 DNA reads TGTGCCAGCAGCTTGGGCAGAACCGGTGAAGCTTTCTTT. This gives the protein CASSLGRTGEAFF.

This clonotype was observed a handful of times. V usage is TRBV24-1 and J usage is TRBJ2-3; possibly TRBD1 for D (6 bases). Germline CDR1 is KGHDR and CDR2 is SFDVKD. V gave up 9 bases and J gave up 0 bases, with 12 bases separating them. This CDR3 contains 14 residues. CDR3 sequence reads: CATGDKGSTDTQYF. Written as DNA, the CDR3 is TGTGCCACCGGGGACAAGGGGAGCACAGATACGCAGTATTTT.

This clonotype was seen many times. V is TRBV20-1 and J is TRBJ1-1; 7 bases align to TRBD1. This CDR3 has 13 amino acids. Per the germline V gene, CDR1 is DFQATT and CDR2 is SNEGSKA (reference sequence). J was trimmed by 4 bases and V by 4 bases; bases with no gene match: 6. The CDR3 loop reads CSAKKAGGTEAFF. CDR3 DNA: TGCAGTGCTAAAAAGGCAGGGGGCACTGAAGCTTTCTTT.

The chain is built from TRBV7-2 and TRBJ2-7; 11 bases fit TRBD2. This CDR3 is built from 15 residues. From germline, CDR1 is SGHTA and CDR2 FQGNSA. Trimming removed 5 bases from V and 2 bases from J; junction bases left unmatched: 5. The CDR3 bases are TGTGCCAGCAGCACTAGCGGGAGCCCTCCCTACGAGCAGTACGTC. Translation gives CASSTSGSPPYEQYV.

Many counts were recorded for this clonotype. The V gene is TRBV12-3 or TRBV12-4, the J gene TRBJ1-4; the match to TRBD1 covers 9 bases. The CDR3 extends over 14 amino acids. Trimming at V came to 6 bases and at J to 7 bases, leaving 6 bases not matched to a gene. The CDR3 DNA is TGTGCCAGCAGCACCGGGACAGGGATTGAAAAACTGTTTTTT. This encodes CASSTGTGIEKLFF.

This chain connects TRBV30 to TRBJ2-5; D may match TRBD1 or TRBD2 (6 bases each). The CDR3 is 15 residues long. Germline V gene lookup returns CDR1 GTSNPN and CDR2 SVGIG (reference sequence). V dropped 5 bases and J dropped 5 bases, with 21 bases sitting between them. CDR3 nucleotides: TGTGCCTGGCATAACGGAAGAGTAGGGGGGGAGACCCAGTACTTC. Its translation: CAWHNGRVGGETQYF.

The chain combines TRBV3-1 with TRBJ1-1, with D uncertain. The V and J ends lost 0 bases and 1 base respectively, with 6 bases between them. This CDR3 spans 14 amino acids. Per the germline V gene, CDR1 is LGHDT and CDR2 is YNNKEL (reference sequence). The CDR3 DNA reads as TGTGCCAGCAGCCAAGATGAACAGAACACTGAAGCTTTCTTT. The encoded protein is CASSQDEQNTEAFF.

This rearrangement joins TRBV20-1 to TRBJ1-1, with a tentative D call TRBD1 (6 bases). The V end was cut by 3 bases, the J end by 0 bases, with 11 bases between. The germline gives CDR1 DFQATT, CDR2 SNEGSKA (reference sequence). The CDR3 covers 14 residues. The CDR3 nucleotides read TGCAGTGCTAGGCCCTGGACAGTGAACACTGAAGCTTTCTTT. Translation: CSARPWTVNTEAFF.

This clonotype occurred many times. The chain combines TRBV29-1 with TRBJ2-7, with TRBD1 matching 7 bases. Germline trimming cut 5 bases from V and 0 bases from J; bases unmatched to any gene: 10. The germline V gene encodes CDR1 SQVTM and CDR2 ANQGSEA. The CDR3 covers 15 residues. CDR3 sequence reads: CSVSKTGAGSYEQYF. In DNA, the CDR3 is TGCAGCGTTAGCAAAACAGGGGCGGGCTCCTACGAGCAGTACTTC.

The sample holds many counts of this clonotype. The chain has TRBV12-5 and TRBJ1-1; D might be TRBD1 (5 bases). This CDR3 has 13 residues. The germline CDR1 and CDR2 sequences are LGHNT and FRNRAP. Trimming stripped 6 bases from V and 1 base from J, with 9 bases between. CDR3 DNA sequence: TGTGCTAGTGGCCCAGGACAGAACACTGAAGCTTTCTTT. Its translation is CASGPGQNTEAFF.

This clonotype was seen many times. The CDR3 DNA sequence: TGTGCCAGCAGCTTAATTACGGCTAATGAAAAACTGTTTTTT. Its translation is CASSLITANEKLFF. This chain joins TRBV7-8 and TRBJ1-4, with no clear D. With 2 bases removed from V and 3 bases from J, the gap between germline ends came to 7 bases. The CDR3 is 14 amino acids. Germline CDR1 reads SGHVS; CDR2 reads FQNEAQ.

J is TRBJ1-3 and V is TRBV7-2, with no clear D. The ends were cut back, 5 bases at V and 0 bases at J, with 14 bases in the middle. Germline loops: CDR1 SGHTA, CDR2 FQGNSA. This CDR3 is built from 16 residues. In nucleotides, the CDR3 is TGTGCCAGCAGCCCCCTTGCGGAATACTCTGGAAACACCATATATTTT. It encodes CASSPLAEYSGNTIYF.

This clonotype came up many times. The rearrangement links TRBV11-3 to TRBJ1-1; possibly TRBD1 for D (5 bases). Trimming pared 5 bases from V and 1 base from J, leaving 11 bases between. Germline V gene data show CDR1 as SGHNT and CDR2 as YENEEA. The CDR3 extends over 14 amino acids. The CDR3 nucleotides read TGTGCCAGCAGCCAGGGTGGAGGGAACACTGAAGCTTTCTTT. It codes for CASSQGGGNTEAFF.

This clonotype has just a few counts. The chain employs TRBV12-3 or TRBV12-4 and TRBJ2-1; the match to TRBD2 covers 10 bases. The CDR3 is 12 residues long. After removal of 7 bases from V and 9 bases from J, the junction contained 3 bases not matched to a gene. The CDR3 coding sequence is TGTGCCAGCACGATAGCGGGAGGTGAGCAGTTCTTC. Amino acids: CASTIAGGEQFF.

This clonotype was observed many times. CDR3 loop: CASSLGDYTDTQYF. CDR3 bases: TGTGCCAGCAGTTTGGGAGACTACACAGATACGCAGTATTTT. V and J are TRBV12-3 or TRBV12-4 and TRBJ2-3; a weak D match, TRBD2 (5 bases). Trimming took 3 bases from V and 2 from J, leaving 9 bases between them. The CDR3 consists of 14 residues.

In its sample, this clonotype was seen many times. The gene calls are TRBV11-3 and TRBJ2-1; 8 positions match TRBD2. The CDR3 extends over 14 amino acids. Germline CDR1 reads SGHNT; CDR2 reads YENEEA. V shed 5 bases, J shed 8 bases, and the junction held 8 bases outside the gene matches. The CDR3 here is CASSRWTSFDEQFF. CDR3 nucleotide sequence: TGTGCCAGCAGCCGTTGGACTAGCTTCGATGAGCAGTTCTTC.

This clonotype appeared many times. The J gene is TRBJ2-7, the V gene TRBV28; 8 nucleotides match TRBD2. CDR1 is MDHEN, CDR2 SYDVKM, per germline. The CDR3 sequence is 14 residues long. Trimming removed 4 bases from V and 4 bases from J; junction bases left unmatched: 6. The CDR3 region has the DNA TGTGCCAGCAGTTCAGCGGGAGTGTTTTACGAGCAGTACGTC. Translation gives CASSSAGVFYEQYV.

This clonotype has more than one count but fewer than ten. The chain has TRBV12-3 or TRBV12-4 and TRBJ2-1; 8 bases agree with TRBD1. V shed 7 bases and J 7 bases; nucleotides not matched to a gene: 9. The length of the CDR3 is 14 residues. The DNA for the CDR3 is TGTGCCAGCATCCAACAGGGGGGAATTAATGAGCAGTTCTTC. Amino acids: CASIQQGGINEQFF.

Ten or more counts support this clonotype. The chain recombines TRBV20-1 with TRBJ2-7; unclear D gene. The CDR3 is made up of 14 amino acids. The V gene's germline CDR1 is DFQATT and CDR2 SNEGSKA (reference sequence). Trimming removed 0 bases at V and 0 bases at J, with 9 bases between. The CDR3 nucleotides read TGCAGTGCTAGAGATCAACAGCACTCCTACGAGCAGTACTTC. Its translation: CSARDQQHSYEQYF.

This clonotype was seen ten or more times. The chain joins TRBV14 to TRBJ1-4; D is uncertain. The CDR3 runs 12 residues. Trimming cost V 4 bases and J 11 bases, with 11 bases left between them. Germline values: CDR1 SGHDN, CDR2 FVKESK. CDR3 protein: CASSPHSRKLFF. CDR3 coding DNA: TGTGCCAGCAGCCCCCACTCTCGGAAACTGTTTTTT.

The sample holds many counts of this clonotype. The chain carries TRBV4-2 and TRBJ2-5, with 12 bases fitting TRBD2. Germline V gene lookup returns CDR1 LGHNA and CDR2 YNFKEQ. V gave up 2 bases and J gave up 5 bases; unmatched junction bases: 6. CDR3 length: 16 residues. This CDR3 is CASSQSGLAGSETQYF. For the CDR3, the DNA is TGTGCCAGCAGCCAATCGGGACTAGCGGGCTCGGAGACCCAGTACTTC.

This clonotype was observed at least ten times. The V and J genes are TRBV12-3 or TRBV12-4 and TRBJ1-6; the D is unclear. V gave up 3 bases and J gave up 4 bases, with 10 bases separating them. CDR3 length: 15 residues. The CDR3 reads CASSLTETYNSPLHF. Here the CDR3 DNA reads TGTGCCAGCAGTTTGACGGAGACTTATAATTCACCCCTCCACTTT.